These 20 T cell receptor beta chains were sequenced from one sample in a study of T cells after posttransplantation cyclophosphamide. Method: immunoSEQ multiplex PCR; TCRdb's copy keeps in-frame clones and lacks some. This table has approximately 3,600 clones, roughly 68% appearing once. Sequenced: memory CD8+ T cells sorted from blood. These receptors were taken from a man aged 50 to 60.

The rearrangement joins TRBV6-6 to TRBJ1-2; tentatively, D is TRBD1 (5 bases). The CDR3 covers 14 residues. V lost 2 bases and J 5 bases, leaving 12 bases between the germline ends. Germline V lookup: CDR1 MNHNY, CDR2 SVGAGI (reference sequence). CDR3 sequence: CASSYGSGLYGYTF. The CDR3 DNA reads TGTGCCAGCAGTTACGGATCAGGGCTTTATGGCTACACCTTC.

This clone was seen more than once but under ten times. CDR3 loop: CASSYSGAYEQYF. CDR3 nucleotide sequence: TGTGCCAGCAGTTACAGCGGAGCATACGAGCAGTACTTC. This sequence joins TRBV28 and TRBJ2-7; perhaps TRBD2 as D (5 bases). V was trimmed by 4 bases and J by 4 bases, leaving 11 bases between them. This CDR3 has 13 residues. Germline V gives CDR1 MDHEN, CDR2 SYDVKM. Based on the CDR3 plus reference TRBV28 and TRBJ2-7, the full variable domain is DVKVTQSSRYLVKRTGEKVFLECVQDMDHENMFWYRQDPGLGLRLIYFSYDVKMKEKGDIPEGYSVSREKKERFSLILESASTNQTSMYLCASSYSGAYEQYFGPGTRLTVT.

The rearrangement links TRBV19 to TRBJ2-3; D uncertain. The CDR3 length is 14 residues. With 5 bases removed from V and 2 bases from J, the gap between germline ends came to 11 bases. Per germline, CDR1 LNHDA and CDR2 SQIVND (reference sequence). Here the CDR3 DNA reads TGTGCCAGTAGTTATGGTGGCCTCACAGATACGCAGTATTTT. As protein: CASSYGGLTDTQYF.

As to this clone: Other DNA sequences from this sample encode an identical CDR3 as well. The gene calls are TRBV5-1 and TRBJ2-7; D perhaps matches TRBD2 (6 bases). Deletions cut 2 bases from V and 2 bases from J, with 11 bases between. The germline gives CDR1 SGHRS, CDR2 YFSETQ. The CDR3 length is 14 residues. CDR3 sequence reads: CASSFSGGTYEQYF. In nucleotides, the CDR3 is TGCGCCAGCAGCTTTAGCGGAGGTACCTACGAGCAGTACTTC. The complete variable domain, with remaining parts taken from reference TRBV5-1 and TRBJ2-7, reads KAGVTQTPRYLIKTRGQQVTLSCSPISGHRSVSWYQQTPGQGLQFLFEYFSETQRNKGNFPGRFSGRQFSNSRSEMNVSTLELGDSALYLCASSFSGGTYEQYFGPGTRLTVT.

Only one count was recorded for this clone. This chain uses TRBV30 with TRBJ2-7, with TRBD1 matching 8 bases. Germline values: CDR1 GTSNPN, CDR2 SVGIG (reference sequence). The trim removed 4 bases at V and 6 bases at J, leaving 5 bases unmatched. This CDR3 has 12 residues. The CDR3 DNA follows: TGTGCCTGGACCGACAGGGGAATCGAGCAGTACTTC. This translates into CAWTDRGIEQYF. Full variable domain (missing parts from reference TRBV30 and TRBJ2-7): SQTIHQWPATLVQPVGSPLSLECTVEGTSNPNLYWYRQAAGRGLQLLFYSVGIGQISSEVPQNLSASRPQDRQFILSSKKLLLSDSGFYLCAWTDRGIEQYFGPGTRLTVT.

The chain has TRBV7-3 and TRBJ1-2; 12 positions match TRBD1. Trimming at V came to 4 bases and at J to 3 bases, leaving 3 bases not matched to a gene. CDR3 size: 15 residues. Germline CDR1 SGHTA, CDR2 FQGTGA. The CDR3 loop reads CASSWGTGGDYGYTF. CDR3 bases: TGTGCCAGCAGCTGGGGGACAGGGGGCGACTATGGCTACACCTTC.

The chain carries TRBV9 and TRBJ2-5, with 10 bases fitting TRBD2. V was clipped by 0 bases and J by 5 bases; unmatched bases: 10. Per the germline V gene, CDR1 is SGDLS and CDR2 is YYNGEE. This CDR3 contains 17 residues. CDR3 nucleotide sequence: TGTGCCAGCAGCGTAGGACTAGCGGGTATAATCGGGGAGACCCAGTACTTC. Its translation is CASSVGLAGIIGETQYF.

This clone has more than one count but fewer than ten. This chain links TRBV11-2 with TRBJ2-3, with 9 bases aligning to TRBD2. In germline, CDR1 is SGHAT, CDR2 FQNNGV. The V segment lost 0 bases and the J segment 4 bases; nucleotides outside the gene matches: 5. The CDR3 contains 16 residues. The CDR3 DNA reads as TGTGCCAGCAGCTTAGACCTAGCGGGACGAGCAGATACGCAGTATTTT. Translating it yields CASSLDLAGRADTQYF.

CDR3 bases: TGTGCCAGCAGTTACTCGAAACACAGGGGCCGAGAGGGCTACACCTTC. It translates to CASSYSKHRGREGYTF. The chain links TRBV6-5 to TRBJ1-2; 7 bases match TRBD1. The junction had 12 bases not matched to a gene; V was cut back by 0 bases and J by 8 bases. Germline V CDR1 and CDR2: MNHEY, SVGAGI. The CDR3 length is 16 residues.

The V call is TRBV7-3, the J call TRBJ2-1; TRBD1 is a possible D gene (5 bases). The germline V gene has CDR1 SGHTA and CDR2 FQGTGA. The CDR3 is 13 amino acids. The V end lost 1 base, the J end lost 5 bases, and 6 bases lay between the germline ends. CDR3 nucleotides: TGTGCCAGCAGCTTAATAGGGGACAATGAGCAGTTCTTC. It translates to CASSLIGDNEQFF.

In its sample, this clone was seen a few times. The genes are TRBV7-6 and TRBJ2-7; 8 bases are a match to TRBD2. With V trimmed by 5 bases and J by 0 bases, 6 bases remained unmatched. The germline CDR1 and CDR2 sequences are SGHVS and FNYEAQ. The CDR3 has 15 residues. In DNA form, the CDR3 reads TGTGCCAGCAGCCCATCGGGGGGGACCTCCTACGAGCAGTACTTC. Protein product: CASSPSGGTSYEQYF.

This chain uses TRBV9 with TRBJ1-1; possible D gene TRBD1, 6 bases. Trimming removed 1 base from V and 2 bases from J, with 12 bases in between. Germline lookup yields CDR1 SGDLS and CDR2 YYNGEE. The CDR3 has 15 amino acids. The CDR3 spells CASSVFKQGNTEAFF. CDR3 in DNA: TGTGCCAGCAGCGTATTCAAACAGGGTAACACTGAAGCTTTCTTT. Looking up the rest from reference TRBV9 and TRBJ1-1 gives the full variable domain: DSGVTQTPKHLITATGQRVTLRCSPRSGDLSVYWYQQSLDQGLQFLIQYYNGEERAKGNILERFSAQQFPDLHSELNLSSLELGDSALYFCASSVFKQGNTEAFFGQGTRLTVV.

The V call is TRBV10-2, the J call TRBJ1-1, with a tentative D call TRBD1 (5 bases). V lost 3 bases, J lost 3 bases, and 11 bases lay in between. Germline-derived CDR1 and CDR2 are WSHSY and SAAADI. The length of the CDR3 is 14 residues. The CDR3 nucleotides are TGCGCCAGCAGTGATGATGGGGCCTACACTGAAGCTTTCTTT. Protein sequence: CASSDDGAYTEAFF.

The gene calls are TRBV5-5 and TRBJ1-2, with D hard to call. The CDR3 has 16 amino acids. With 6 bases removed from V and 4 bases from J, the gap between germline ends came to 22 bases. Per germline, CDR1 SGHKS and CDR2 YYEKEE (reference sequence). The CDR3 DNA reads as TGTGCCAGCAAGATTATTGTCTCGCGAAAGATCTATGGCTACACCTTC. Amino acids: CASKIIVSRKIYGYTF.

The chain couples TRBV29-1 to TRBJ2-2; 8 bases are a match to TRBD1. CDR1 SQVTM and CDR2 ANQGSEA come from the germline V gene. V trimming: 7 bases; J trimming: 6 bases; junction bases outside the gene matches: 7. The CDR3 consists of 13 residues. The CDR3 nucleotides read TGCAGCGCCCGACAGGGGTGGGCCGGGGAGCTGTTTTTT. It yields the protein CSARQGWAGELFF.

The chain couples TRBV6-5 to TRBJ1-1; D is unclear. Germline V gene sequence: CDR1 MNHEY, CDR2 SVGAGI. There are 13 residues in the CDR3. V was clipped by 2 bases and J by 1 base, with 5 bases between them. The DNA for the CDR3 is TGTGCCAGCAGTTACAGAGGGAACACTGAAGCTTTCTTT. Protein: CASSYRGNTEAFF.

This clone showed up just a few times. The J gene is TRBJ1-5, the V gene TRBV28; no reliable D call. This CDR3 region has 14 residues. The V gene lost 3 bases and the J gene lost 7 bases, with 13 bases spanning the gap. CDR1 is MDHEN, CDR2 SYDVKM, per germline. DNA of the CDR3: TGTGCCAGCAGTTTCCGGGGAACGTGGCAGCCCCAGCATTTT. It encodes CASSFRGTWQPQHF.

The chain couples TRBV7-9 to TRBJ2-1; D not certain. V was trimmed by 6 bases and J by 9 bases, leaving 9 bases between them. Germline lookup yields CDR1 SEHNR and CDR2 FQNEAQ (reference sequence). The CDR3 is 11 amino acids. The CDR3 reads CASSFHSEQFF. In DNA, the CDR3 is TGTGCCAGCAGTTTCCATTCTGAGCAGTTCTTC. Full variable domain (missing parts from reference TRBV7-9 and TRBJ2-1): DTGVSQNPRHKITKRGQNVTFRCDPISEHNRLYWYRQTLGQGPEFLTYFQNEAQLEKSRLLSDRFSAERPKGSFSTLEIQRTEQGDSAMYLCASSFHSEQFFGPGTRLTVL.

The chain has TRBV4-2 and TRBJ2-7, with TRBD2 as a possible D gene (5 bases). V was cut by 0 bases and J by 1 base, with 10 bases left in between. This CDR3 has 15 residues. Germline lookup yields CDR1 LGHNA and CDR2 YNFKEQ. CDR3 loop: CASSQERVGSYEQYF. CDR3 nucleotides: TGTGCCAGCAGCCAAGAGCGGGTCGGGTCCTACGAGCAGTACTTC.

The chain has TRBV8-2 and TRBJ2-6; the D call in the table, TRBD1, was not verified against the DNA. TRBV8-2 is a listed pseudogene. The CDR3 is 14 residues long. The CDR3 DNA reads as TGTGGCATCACTGCACAAAGTCGGGCCAACGTCCTGACTTTC. Translated, it gives CGITAQSRANVLTF.